These 6 T cell receptor beta chains came from one sample sequenced in a study of CD8 T cells in Susac syndrome. After extraction with the RNeasy kit, roughly 0.45 to 1 ug of the RNA was reverse transcribed using random hexamers. One entry per CDR3 protein results from TCRdb running MiXCR on the immunoSEQ multiplex PCR reads. Of 120,000 to 150,000 distinct CDR3 sequences in the sample, 90% to 96% were seen once. Sequencing was performed on CD4+ T cells from PBMCs. The origin of the receptors is a human donor with Susac syndrome.

In its sample, this clonotype was seen once. The J gene is TRBJ2-1, the V gene TRBV6-5; D perhaps matches TRBD2 (5 bases). CDR1 and CDR2 from the germline V gene are MNHEY and SVGAGI. CDR3 length: 14 residues. The germline V and J ends were trimmed by 5 bases and 14 bases, with 22 bases remaining between them. The CDR3 is CASSHHLDYPPEFF. The CDR3 DNA follows: TGTGCCAGCAGTCACCACCTAGACTACCCGCCGGAGTTCTTC.

The J gene is TRBJ2-1, the V gene TRBV25-1; D is ambiguous. V was trimmed by 1 base and J by 7 bases, leaving 11 bases between them. Looked up from germline, CDR1 is MGHDK and CDR2 is SYGVNS. The CDR3 extends over 14 amino acids. The CDR3 DNA reads TGTGCCAGCAGTGAATCCCGTGGTGAGAATGAGCAGTTCTTC. Protein product: CASSESRGENEQFF.

Written as DNA, the CDR3 is TGTGCCAGCAGTGCCAGGGTAACTGGGGCCAACGTCCTGACTTTC. This encodes CASSARVTGANVLTF. The chain recombines TRBV12-3 or TRBV12-4 with TRBJ2-6; perhaps TRBD1 as D (5 bases). CDR3 size: 15 residues. Trimming removed 5 bases from V and 2 bases from J, with 10 bases in between.

This clonotype was seen just once. This chain connects TRBV13 to TRBJ2-7; tentatively, D is TRBD1 or TRBD2 (5 bases each). The CDR3 extends over 15 amino acids. Germline CDR1 PRHDT, CDR2 FYEKMQ (reference sequence). Deletions cut 0 bases from V and 0 bases from J, with 9 bases between. This CDR3 reads CASSLGGVPSYEQYF. In nucleotides, the CDR3 is TGTGCCAGCAGCTTAGGGGGGGTCCCCTCCTACGAGCAGTACTTC. Supplemented by reference TRBV13 and TRBJ2-7, the full variable domain reads AAGVIQSPRHLIKEKRETATLKCYPIPRHDTVYWYQQGPGQDPQFLISFYEKMQSDKGSIPDRFSAQQFSDYHSELNMSSLELGDSALYFCASSLGGVPSYEQYFGPGTRLTVT.

The chain combines TRBV4-1 with TRBJ2-2, with a possible D match to TRBD1 (6 bases). The germline gives CDR1 MGHRA, CDR2 YSYEKL. Deletions cut 3 bases from V and 0 bases from J, with 14 bases between. The CDR3 is 17 amino acids. The CDR3, as DNA: TGCGCCAGCAGCCAGGACCTACAGGGAGCGAACACCGGGGAGCTGTTTTTT. This codes for CASSQDLQGANTGELFF.

V usage is TRBV4-2 and J usage is TRBJ1-2; a possible D gene is TRBD1 (6 bases). The V and J ends lost 0 bases and 7 bases respectively, with 18 bases between them. Germline V gene lookup returns CDR1 LGHNA and CDR2 YNFKEQ. The CDR3 contains 16 residues. The CDR3 region has the DNA TGTGCCAGCAGCCAAGATAGGGGGAGCCGAGACGGTGGCTACACCTTC. Protein product: CASSQDRGSRDGGYTF.